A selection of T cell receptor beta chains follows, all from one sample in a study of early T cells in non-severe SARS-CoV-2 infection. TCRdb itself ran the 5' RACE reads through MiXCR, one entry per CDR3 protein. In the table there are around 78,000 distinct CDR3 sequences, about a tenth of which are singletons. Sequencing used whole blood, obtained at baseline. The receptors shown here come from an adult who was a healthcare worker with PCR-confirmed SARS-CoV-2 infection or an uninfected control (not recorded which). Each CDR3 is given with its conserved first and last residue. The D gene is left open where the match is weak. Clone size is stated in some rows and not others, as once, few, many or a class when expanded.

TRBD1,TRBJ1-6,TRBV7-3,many,CASSLGTGVSPLHF,TGTGCCAGCAGCTTGGGGACAGGGGTCTCACCCCTCCACTTT
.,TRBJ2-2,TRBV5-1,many,CASSLSNTGLDTGELFF,TGCGCCAGCAGCTTGAGTAACACAGGGTTGGACACCGGGGAGCTGTTTTTT
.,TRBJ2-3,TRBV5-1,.,CASSLEGGGTDTQYF,TGCGCCAGCAGCTTGGAGGGGGGTGGCACAGATACGCAGTATTTT
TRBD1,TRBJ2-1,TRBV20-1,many,CSASGTAFNNEQFF,TGCAGTGCTAGCGGGACAGCCTTTAACAATGAGCAGTTCTTC
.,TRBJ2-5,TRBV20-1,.,CSASGQFQETQYF,TGCAGTGCTTCCGGACAGTTCCAAGAGACCCAGTACTTC
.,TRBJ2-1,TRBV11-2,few,CASSLGQNNEQFF,TGTGCCAGCAGCTTAGGACAGAACAATGAGCAGTTCTTC
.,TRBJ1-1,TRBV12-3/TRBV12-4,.,CASRGRGGTEAFF,TGTGCCAGCCGCGGGAGGGGGGGCACTGAAGCTTTCTTT
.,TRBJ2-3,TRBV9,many,CASSVESTDTQYF,TGTGCCAGCAGCGTAGAAAGCACAGATACGCAGTATTTT
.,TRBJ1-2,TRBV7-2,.,CASSPPGAEGGYTF,TGTGCCAGCAGCCCCCCCGGGGCTGAAGGAGGCTACACCTTC
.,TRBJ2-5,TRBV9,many,CASSVRPDSGETQYF,TGTGCCAGCAGCGTTCGACCGGACAGTGGAGAGACCCAGTACTTC
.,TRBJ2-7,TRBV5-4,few,CASSRDTSYEQYF,TGTGCCAGCAGCAGGGACACCTCCTACGAGCAGTACTTC
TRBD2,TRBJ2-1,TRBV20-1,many,CSASKVAGNNEQFF,TGCAGTGCTAGTAAAGTAGCGGGGAACAATGAGCAGTTCTTC
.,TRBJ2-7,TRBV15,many,CATSRGGAGTYEQYF,TGTGCCACCAGCAGAGGGGGGGCAGGGACCTACGAGCAGTACTTC
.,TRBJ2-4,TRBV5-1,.,CASSLAAQALAKNIQYF,TGCGCCAGCAGCTTGGCCGCCCAAGCCTTAGCCAAAAACATTCAGTACTTC
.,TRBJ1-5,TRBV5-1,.,CASSLESNQPQHF,TGCGCCAGCAGCTTGGAAAGCAATCAGCCCCAGCATTTT
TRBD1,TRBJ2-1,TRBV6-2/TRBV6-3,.,CASSYGQGARTTDYNEQFF,TGTGCCAGCAGTTACGGTCAGGGGGCTAGAACAACTGATTACAATGAGCAGTTCTTC
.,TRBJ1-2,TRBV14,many,CASSQVHGGAYGYTF,TGTGCCAGCAGCCAAGTCCATGGGGGGGCCTATGGCTACACCTTC
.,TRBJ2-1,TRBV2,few,CASNRQNYNEQFF,TGTGCCAGCAATAGGCAGAACTACAATGAGCAGTTCTTC
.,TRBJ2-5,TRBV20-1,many,CSASRGGYQETQYF,TGCAGTGCTTCCCGAGGAGGGTACCAAGAGACCCAGTACTTC
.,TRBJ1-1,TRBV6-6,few,CASSYYRENTEAFF,TGTGCCAGCAGTTATTACCGGGAGAACACTGAAGCTTTCTTT
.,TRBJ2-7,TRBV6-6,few,CASFVKESEQYF,TGTGCCTCCTTCGTGAAGGAGAGCGAGCAGTACTTC
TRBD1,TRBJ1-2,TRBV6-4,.,CASSATGDAVYGYTF,TGTGCCAGCAGTGCCACAGGGGACGCAGTTTATGGCTACACCTTC
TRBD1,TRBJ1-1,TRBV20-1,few,CSASGQAMNTEAFF,TGCAGTGCAAGCGGACAGGCGATGAACACTGAAGCTTTCTTT
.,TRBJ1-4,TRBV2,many,CASGVRAGGGKLFF,TGTGCCAGCGGGGTTCGCGCTGGCGGGGGAAAACTGTTTTTT
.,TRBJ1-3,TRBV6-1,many,CASNTDAIDGNTIYF,TGTGCCAGCAACACGGACGCAATAGACGGAAACACCATATATTTT
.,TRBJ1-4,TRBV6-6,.,CASSYDRRTTNEKLFF,TGTGCCAGCAGTTACGACAGGAGAACAACTAATGAAAAACTGTTTTTT
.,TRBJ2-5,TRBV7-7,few,CASSNTGIRETQYF,TGTGCTAGCAGCAATACAGGGATCCGGGAGACCCAGTACTTC
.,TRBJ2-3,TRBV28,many,CASSFTIRTDTQYF,TGTGCCAGCAGTTTCACCATACGCACAGATACGCAGTATTTT
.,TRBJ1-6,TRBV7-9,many,CASSSGGTRNSPLHF,TGTGCCAGCAGCTCAGGAGGGACTCGTAATTCACCCCTCCACTTT
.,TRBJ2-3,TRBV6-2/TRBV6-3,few,CASTKSHTDTQYF,TGTGCCAGCACTAAGAGCCACACAGATACGCAGTATTTT
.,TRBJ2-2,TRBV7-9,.,CASRSGTGELFF,TGTGCCAGCAGGTCAGGCACCGGGGAGCTGTTTTTT
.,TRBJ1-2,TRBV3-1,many,CASSLIQGGYTF,TGTGCCAGCAGCCTTATACAAGGAGGCTACACCTTC
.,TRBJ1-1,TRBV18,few,CASQRDKEDTEAFF,TGTGCCAGCCAAAGGGACAAAGAGGACACTGAAGCTTTCTTT
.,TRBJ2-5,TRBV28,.,CASSLYFQETQYF,TGTGCCAGCAGTTTATACTTTCAAGAGACCCAGTACTTC
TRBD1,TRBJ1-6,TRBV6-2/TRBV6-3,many,CASRKTGSNESPLHF,TGTGCCAGCAGGAAGACAGGGTCGAATGAATCACCCCTCCACTTT
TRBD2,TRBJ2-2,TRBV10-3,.,CAISPLAGNTGELFF,TGTGCCATCAGTCCATTAGCGGGGAACACCGGGGAGCTGTTTTTT
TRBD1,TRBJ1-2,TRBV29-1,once,CSEGQDGYTF,TGCAGCGAGGGACAGGATGGCTACACCTTC
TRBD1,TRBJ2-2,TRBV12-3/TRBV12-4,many,CASSLRQGATGELFF,TGTGCCAGCAGTTTAAGACAGGGGGCTACCGGGGAGCTGTTTTTT
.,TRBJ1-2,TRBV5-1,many,CASSSTAGNYGYTF,TGCGCCAGCAGCTCGACTGCAGGGAACTATGGCTACACCTTC
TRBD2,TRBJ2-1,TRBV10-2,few,CASTERLAVAYNEQFF,TGCGCCAGCACCGAGCGACTAGCGGTTGCCTACAATGAGCAGTTCTTC
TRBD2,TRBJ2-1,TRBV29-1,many,CSVGLAGRYDEQFF,TGCAGCGTTGGACTAGCGGGACGATACGATGAGCAGTTCTTC
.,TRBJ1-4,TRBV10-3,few,CAISESMAGGQNEKLFF,TGTGCCATCAGTGAGTCGATGGCCGGCGGGCAGAATGAAAAACTGTTTTTT
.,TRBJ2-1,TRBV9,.,CASSVGLDSPNEQFF,TGTGCCAGCAGCGTAGGGCTTGACTCCCCCAATGAGCAGTTCTTC
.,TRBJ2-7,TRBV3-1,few,CASSPGATSEQYF,TGTGCCAGCAGCCCGGGAGCGACCTCCGAGCAGTACTTC
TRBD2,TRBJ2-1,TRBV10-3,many,CAISEQAPGTSIF,TGTGCCATCAGTGAGCAAGCCCCCGGGACTAGTATCTTC
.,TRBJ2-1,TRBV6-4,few,CASSVSQNNEQFF,TGTGCCAGCAGTGTCTCCCAGAACAATGAGCAGTTCTTC
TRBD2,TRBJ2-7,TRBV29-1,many,CSVEGLAGEGYEQYF,TGCAGCGTTGAGGGACTAGCGGGGGAGGGCTACGAGCAGTACTTC
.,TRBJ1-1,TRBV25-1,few,CASSRGPVGLTEAFF,TGTGCCAGCAGTCGGGGACCCGTGGGGTTGACTGAAGCTTTCTTT
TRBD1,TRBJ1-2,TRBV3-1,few,CASSYRDSNYGYTF,TGTGCCAGCAGCTATCGGGACAGTAACTATGGCTACACCTTC
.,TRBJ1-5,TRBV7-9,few,CASSLWGRDQPQHF,TGTGCCAGCAGCTTATGGGGAAGGGATCAGCCCCAGCATTTT
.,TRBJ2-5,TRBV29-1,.,CSVAGETQYF,TGCAGCGTCGCAGGGGAGACCCAGTACTTC
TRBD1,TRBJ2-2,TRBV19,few,CASKGQGSTGELFF,TGTGCCAGTAAGGGACAGGGTAGCACCGGGGAGCTGTTTTTT
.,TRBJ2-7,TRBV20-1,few,CSAKLDTTTRSSYEQYF,TGCAGTGCTAAGTTGGACACGACAACACGCAGCTCCTACGAGCAGTACTTC
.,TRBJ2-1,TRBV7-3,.,CASSPLVGGEQFF,TGTGCCAGCAGTCCTCTGGTGGGGGGCGAGCAGTTCTTC
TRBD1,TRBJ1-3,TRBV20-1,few,CSARDSGQGAGNTIYF,TGCAGTGCTAGAGATTCAGGACAGGGGGCTGGAAACACCATATATTTT